The following is a T cell receptor (beta chain) sequence with its context. Antigen: not known. Each CDR3 protein gets one entry after TCRdb re-called the RT-PCR reads with MiXCR. The sample shows 500,000 or so distinct CDR3 sequences, more than 15% of them seen only once. This CDR3 is 16 amino acids long. The ends were cut back, 0 bases at V and 0 bases at J, with 9 bases in the middle. Germline V gene sequence: CDR1 KGHDR, CDR2 SFDVKD. This entry comes from a study of response to subunit inactivated influenza vaccine. The study, taken as a whole, reports: It was suggested by the authors that few new T cells are recruited by each seasonal influenza vaccination.

This chain uses TRBV24-1 with TRBJ2-3; D uncertain. This material consisted of CD4+ T cells sorted from PBMCs, taken about 23 months after vaccination. This sequence was found in a man aged 50 to 69 who received an inactivated influenza vaccine. CDR3 in DNA: TGTGCCACCAGTGATTTGTGGGCGACTAGCACAGATACGCAGTATTTT. Translated: CATSDLWATSTDTQYF.